A selection of T cell receptor beta chains follows, all from one sample in a study of T cell clonotyping in hematopoietic cell transplantation. Clones were sequenced by immunoSEQ multiplex PCR, and TCRdb holds only the in-frame ones, with some missing. The data hold about 69,000 clones, with about 94% observed a single time. Sequencing was performed on peripheral blood mononuclear cells. These receptors were obtained from a man over 45 in good health. Some clones in this sample may be carry-over from other donors' samples. Both conserved end residues are part of each CDR3. D genes are given only for firm matches. Only part of the rows carry a size: once, few, many, or a class if the clone is expanded.

d_call j_call v_call clone_size cdr3_aa cdr3_nt
NA TRBJ1-1 TRBV21-1 NA CASSRKGTKNTEAFF TGTGCCAGCAGCCGAAAGGGGACAAAGAACACTGAAGCTTTCTTT
NA TRBJ1-6 TRBV6-1 few CASSLANSPLHF TGTGCCAGCAGTCTAGCGAATTCACCCCTCCACTTT
TRBD1 TRBJ2-7 TRBV5-1 once CASRGQTYEQYF TGCGCCAGCAGGGGACAGACCTACGAGCAGTACTTC
NA TRBJ2-1 TRBV11-2 NA CASSLLGADNEQFF TGTGCCAGCAGCTTATTAGGCGCAGACAATGAGCAGTTCTTC
NA TRBJ2-7 TRBV19 NA CASSYLFEGEQYF TGTGCCAGTAGTTATCTTTTTGAGGGCGAGCAGTACTTC
TRBD1 TRBJ1-2 TRBV19 NA CASSGGTGVSYGYTF TGTGCCAGTAGTGGAGGGACAGGGGTCAGCTATGGCTACACCTTC
TRBD1 TRBJ2-7 TRBV6-1 NA CASRQGVSYEQYF TGTGCCAGTAGACAGGGGGTTTCCTACGAGCAGTACTTC
NA TRBJ2-3 TRBV7-3 NA CASSLYSSTDTQYF TGTGCCAGCAGCTTATATAGCTCCACAGATACGCAGTATTTT
NA TRBJ2-3 TRBV20-1 NA CSATTSNTQYF TGCAGTGCTACCACTTCCAATACGCAGTATTTT
TRBD2 TRBJ2-1 TRBV29-1 NA CSVESSGRDSYNEQFF TGCAGCGTTGAATCTAGCGGGAGAGACTCCTACAATGAGCAGTTCTTC
NA TRBJ2-1 TRBV30 NA CAWSVRPGLPGSDEQFF TGTGCCTGGAGTGTACGTCCAGGACTACCCGGCTCGGATGAGCAGTTCTTC
NA TRBJ1-4 TRBV19 NA CASSIEGRGTEKLFF TGTGCCAGTAGTATAGAGGGTAGGGGAACTGAAAAACTGTTTTTT
NA TRBJ1-2 TRBV11-2 NA CASSGTGYNGYTF TGTGCCAGCAGCGGCACAGGGTATAATGGCTACACCTTC
TRBD2 TRBJ2-7 TRBV29-1 NA CSVGGGFSYEQYF TGCAGCGTTGGGGGGGGTTTCTCCTACGAGCAGTACTTC
TRBD1 TRBJ1-5 TRBV6-1 few CASSDYKVTGKSQPQHF TGTGCCAGCAGTGATTATAAGGTGACAGGGAAGAGTCAGCCCCAGCATTTT
TRBD1 TRBJ2-7 TRBV11-2 NA CASSLGGTGNYEQYF TGTGCCAGCAGCTTAGGCGGGACAGGGAACTACGAGCAGTACTTC
TRBD2 TRBJ2-3 TRBV7-2 NA CASSVGTSGGADTQYF TGTGCCAGCAGCGTCGGGACTAGCGGGGGTGCGGATACGCAGTATTTT
TRBD2 TRBJ2-3 TRBV9 NA CASSVANGGSDTQYF TGTGCCAGCAGCGTAGCTAACGGGGGGTCAGATACGCAGTATTTT
NA TRBJ1-6 TRBV4-1 NA CASSQDLAGSSYNSPLHF TGCGCCAGCAGCCAAGATCTCGCAGGGAGCTCCTATAATTCACCCCTCCACTTT
NA TRBJ2-1 TRBV28 NA CASSLWKGGQPNEQFF TGTGCCAGCAGTTTATGGAAGGGAGGACAGCCCAATGAGCAGTTCTTC
TRBD1 TRBJ1-1 TRBV7-2 NA CASSFGSIGGFTEAFF TGTGCCAGCAGCTTTGGAAGTATAGGGGGCTTCACTGAAGCTTTCTTT
NA TRBJ1-5 TRBV2 NA CASSESGGNQPQHF TGTGCCAGCAGTGAATCGGGGGGGAATCAGCCCCAGCATTTT
TRBD2 TRBJ2-5 TRBV30 NA CAWSVLASGPQETQYF TGTGCCTGGAGTGTATTGGCTAGCGGCCCCCAAGAGACCCAGTACTTC
TRBD1 TRBJ2-7 TRBV6-6 NA CASSKSDTGVTYEQYF TGTGCCAGCAGTAAATCGGACACAGGGGTAACCTACGAGCAGTACTTC
NA TRBJ1-2 TRBV5-6 NA CASSLGGLNYGYTF TGTGCCAGCAGCTTGGGAGGACTTAACTATGGCTACACCTTC
TRBD1 TRBJ2-7 TRBV29-1 NA CSIKTGAYEQYF TGCAGCATCAAAACAGGGGCATACGAGCAGTACTTC
TRBD2 TRBJ2-5 TRBV7-2 NA CASSLTSGETQYF TGTGCCAGCAGCTTAACTAGCGGAGAGACCCAGTACTTC
TRBD1 TRBJ1-1 TRBV2 NA CASRDPRDREMVAEAFF TGTGCCAGCAGAGATCCCCGGGACAGGGAAATGGTGGCTGAAGCTTTCTTT
NA TRBJ2-1 TRBV29-1 NA CSVEYGGWNEQFF TGCAGCGTTGAATACGGCGGGTGGAATGAGCAGTTCTTC
NA TRBJ2-3 TRBV7-3 NA CASSLMTKADTQYF TGTGCCAGCAGCTTAATGACGAAGGCAGATACGCAGTATTTT
TRBD1 TRBJ2-1 TRBV10-3 NA CAISDPGQGSNEQFF TGTGCCATCAGTGACCCGGGACAGGGGAGCAATGAGCAGTTCTTC
TRBD2 TRBJ2-7 TRBV6-1 NA CATSTPSGTGGEQYF TGTGCCACCAGTACCCCCTCGGGCACGGGAGGCGAGCAGTACTTC
NA TRBJ1-3 TRBV25-1 NA CASREHGTVGNTIYF TGTGCCAGCAGGGAACATGGGACGGTCGGAAACACCATATATTTT
NA TRBJ2-1 TRBV5-1 NA CASSPYTGDNEQFF TGCGCCAGCAGCCCATATACGGGTGATAATGAGCAGTTCTTC
TRBD1 TRBJ2-7 TRBV6-5 NA CASSYGTGGAYEQYF TGTGCCAGCAGTTACGGGACAGGGGGCGCCTACGAGCAGTACTTC
NA TRBJ1-6 TRBV5-6 NA CASSLANLDNSPLHF TGTGCCAGCAGCTTGGCAAACTTAGACAATTCACCCCTCCACTTT
NA TRBJ1-2 TRBV14 few CASSQDRRNYGYTF TGTGCCAGCAGCCAAGATCGGCGCAACTATGGCTACACCTTC
NA TRBJ1-5 TRBV4-1 NA CASSQDEDQPQHF TGCGCCAGCAGCCAAGATGAGGACCAGCCCCAGCATTTT
NA TRBJ1-4 TRBV30 NA CAWSVGSVNEKLFF TGTGCCTGGAGTGTGGGTTCCGTTAATGAAAAACTGTTTTTT
NA TRBJ2-5 TRBV7-2 NA CASSSRAGYQETQYF TGTGCCAGCAGCTCACGGGCCGGGTACCAAGAGACCCAGTACTTC
NA TRBJ2-2 TRBV6-6 NA CASSYSENTGELFF TGTGCCAGCAGTTACTCAGAAAACACCGGGGAGCTGTTTTTT
NA TRBJ2-5 TRBV9 once CASSVGQEETQYF TGTGCCAGCAGCGTGGGGCAGGAAGAGACCCAGTACTTC
NA TRBJ1-4 TRBV9 NA CASSVAPGVATNEKLFF TGTGCCAGCAGCGTAGCTCCGGGTGTTGCAACTAATGAAAAACTGTTTTTT
NA TRBJ2-5 TRBV11-2 NA CASSLHETQYF TGTGCCAGCAGCCTCCACGAGACCCAGTACTTC
TRBD2 TRBJ2-5 TRBV4-3 NA CASSQQASGRGGETQYF TGCGCCAGCAGCCAACAAGCTAGCGGGAGAGGAGGAGAGACCCAGTACTTC
TRBD1 TRBJ2-3 TRBV11-2 NA CASSWDRGTDTQYF TGTGCCAGCAGCTGGGACAGGGGTACAGATACGCAGTATTTT
NA TRBJ2-3 TRBV6-1 NA CASSVVAGPDTQYF TGTGCCAGCAGTGTTGTGGCGGGGCCAGATACGCAGTATTTT
NA TRBJ1-4 TRBV4-1 few CASSQGQGNEKLFF TGCGCCAGCAGCCAAGGTCAGGGGAATGAAAAACTGTTTTTT
TRBD1 TRBJ1-2 TRBV7-2 NA CASSFPGQGAGGYTF TGTGCCAGCAGCTTTCCGGGACAGGGGGCAGGAGGCTACACCTTC
NA TRBJ1-2 TRBV28 NA CASSWTDSYGYTF TGTGCCAGCAGTTGGACCGACAGCTATGGCTACACCTTC
NA TRBJ1-1 TRBV5-1 NA CASSHRQLQAFF TGCGCCAGCAGCCACCGACAGTTGCAAGCTTTCTTT
TRBD1 TRBJ2-7 TRBV27 NA CASSSQGLPYEQYF TGTGCCAGCAGTTCACAGGGGCTCCCCTACGAGCAGTACTTC
NA TRBJ2-7 TRBV29-1 NA CSVEPGPAHEQYF TGCAGCGTTGAACCGGGGCCAGCACACGAGCAGTACTTC
NA TRBJ1-3 TRBV7-9 NA CASSLEDHWNTIYF TGTGCCAGCAGCTTAGAAGACCACTGGAACACCATATATTTT